These 20 T cell receptor beta chains were all obtained from the same sample, sequenced in a study of T cells in Graves' hyperthyroidism and ophthalmopathy. RNA transcripts yielded amplified TCR beta CDR3 regions. A set of HTBI primers served as the primers for a first-round RT-PCR of the TCR CDR3. TCRdb redid the calling of the multiplex PCR reads with MiXCR, one entry per CDR3 protein. The sample shows fewer than 650,000 distinct CDR3 sequences, roughly 45% of them seen only once. The sample was peripheral blood or thyroid tissue (not recorded which). These TCRs come from an adult woman with Graves' disease, either hyperthyroidism or ophthalmopathy (not recorded which).

The rearrangement joins TRBV7-9 to TRBJ1-1, with D unresolved. The germline V gene has CDR1 SEHNR and CDR2 FQNEAQ (reference sequence). This CDR3 is 14 amino acids long. The V end was cut by 4 bases, the J end by 4 bases, with 13 bases between. The CDR3 reads CASSSRIAGTEAFF. Written as DNA, the CDR3 is TGTGCCAGCAGCTCCAGGATAGCGGGCACTGAAGCTTTCTTT. Looking up the rest from reference TRBV7-9 and TRBJ1-1 gives the full variable domain: DTGVSQNPRHKITKRGQNVTFRCDPISEHNRLYWYRQTLGQGPEFLTYFQNEAQLEKSRLLSDRFSAERPKGSFSTLEIQRTEQGDSAMYLCASSSRIAGTEAFFGQGTRLTVV.

The chain recombines TRBV24-1 with TRBJ1-2, with 11 nucleotides matching TRBD1. The CDR3 is 12 residues long. CDR1 and CDR2 from the germline V gene are KGHDR and SFDVKD. CDR3 in DNA: TGTGCTCGTGGACAGGGGGCGTATGGCTACACCTTC. This codes for CARGQGAYGYTF.

On this clonotype: This may be a read error, as it is one base from a much larger clone. The chain joins TRBV9 to TRBJ2-2; 7 positions match TRBD1. Germline values: CDR1 SGDLS, CDR2 YYNGEE. With 5 bases clipped from V and 6 bases from J, the junction kept 10 bases outside the gene matches. CDR3 length equals 15 residues. CDR3 in amino acids: CASSKGQTLAGELFF. In DNA form, the CDR3 reads TGTGCCAGCAGTAAGGGACAGACCCTCGCCGGGGAGCTGTTTTTT.

This clonotype was recorded a few times. This chain joins TRBV10-3 and TRBJ1-1, with D possibly TRBD1 on 6 matching bases. Germline V CDR1 and CDR2: ENHRY, SYGVKD. Deletions cut 6 bases from V and 5 bases from J, with 25 bases between. CDR3 length: 17 amino acids. The CDR3 spells CAISSPTGATRGTEAFF. Written as DNA, the CDR3 is TGTGCCATCAGCAGCCCGACAGGTGCAACAAGGGGAACTGAAGCTTTCTTT.

At least ten counts were recorded for this clonotype. The CDR3 loop reads CASSVRPYGNTGELFF. Here the CDR3 DNA reads TGTGCCAGCAGTGTTAGGCCGTACGGGAACACCGGGGAGCTGTTTTTT. This rearrangement joins TRBV2 to TRBJ2-2; D gene ambiguous. The germline gives CDR1 SNHLY, CDR2 FYNNEI. The CDR3 length is 16 residues. V was pared by 4 bases and J by 1 base, with 13 bases between.

Ten or more counts support this clonotype. This chain links TRBV19 with TRBJ2-6; D not certain. The CDR3 contains 14 residues. V shed 5 bases and J shed 0 bases, with 5 bases lying between them. Germline CDR1 is LNHDA and CDR2 is SQIVND (reference sequence). DNA for the CDR3: TGTGCCAGTAGTGAAGTCTCTGGGGCCAACGTCCTGACTTTC. Protein product: CASSEVSGANVLTF.

The chain uses TRBV29-1 and TRBJ2-3; D is possibly TRBD1 or TRBD2 (5 bases each). Germline CDR1 is SQVTM and CDR2 is ANQGSEA. This CDR3 is built from 15 residues. V gave up 5 bases and J gave up 2 bases, with 17 bases separating them. The CDR3 loop is CSVLLGVDHTDTQYF. The CDR3 region has the DNA TGCAGCGTTCTTTTGGGGGTGGATCACACAGATACGCAGTATTTT.

This clonotype appeared a few times. The chain is built from TRBV24-1 and TRBJ1-5; TRBD1 matches 8 bases. The CDR3 contains 15 residues. The J segment lost 4 bases and the V segment lost 4 bases, leaving 5 bases of the junction unmatched. CDR1 and CDR2 from the germline V gene are KGHDR and SFDVKD. DNA of the CDR3: TGTGCCACCAGTGACACCCGGACAGGGAATCAGCCCCAGCATTTT. This sequence encodes CATSDTRTGNQPQHF.

This clonotype has more than one count but fewer than ten. The CDR3, as DNA: TGTGCCAGTAGTATAGTTGGGGGACTCCTCTACGAGCAGTACTTC. Protein sequence: CASSIVGGLLYEQYF. The chain recombines TRBV19 with TRBJ2-7; possibly TRBD2 for D (6 bases). Between the trimmed V and J ends, which lost 1 base and 3 bases, there was a span of 13 bases. The CDR3 is 15 residues long. The germline gives CDR1 LNHDA, CDR2 SQIVND (reference sequence).

This clonotype was detected ten times or more. The chain combines TRBV6-5 with TRBJ1-2, with TRBD1 as a possible D gene (5 bases). Germline V gene lookup returns CDR1 MNHEY and CDR2 SVGAGI. The CDR3 totals 15 residues. V was shortened by 0 bases and J by 6 bases, with 14 bases between the two germline ends. This CDR3 is CASSYSSQGRNGYTF. The CDR3 bases are TGTGCCAGCAGTTACTCGAGTCAGGGTAGGAATGGCTACACCTTC.

This CDR3 is CASRAVGKLFF. CDR3 DNA sequence: TGTGCCAGCAGGGCAGTAGGAAAACTGTTTTTT. This chain links TRBV2 with TRBJ1-4; no definite D call. V was shortened by 6 bases and J by 10 bases, with 9 bases between the two germline ends. The CDR3 is made up of 11 amino acids. Germline-derived CDR1 and CDR2 are SNHLY and FYNNEI.

This chain joins TRBV19 and TRBJ2-5; D perhaps matches TRBD1 (6 bases). The CDR3 contains 15 residues. V gave up 4 bases and J gave up 5 bases, with 17 bases separating them. Per the germline V gene, CDR1 is LNHDA and CDR2 is SQIVND (reference sequence). The CDR3 spells CASSTQGQTWETQYF. The CDR3 coding sequence is TGTGCCAGTAGTACCCAAGGACAGACTTGGGAGACCCAGTACTTC. The variable domain in full, completed from reference TRBV19 and TRBJ2-5, reads DGGITQSPKYLFRKEGQNVTLSCEQNLNHDAMYWYRQDPGQGLRLIYYSQIVNDFQKGDIAEGYSVSREKKESFPLTVTSAQKNPTAFYLCASSTQGQTWETQYFGPGTRLLVL.

The V gene is TRBV15, the J gene TRBJ1-2; 7 bases agree with TRBD1. After removal of 2 bases from V and 12 bases from J, the junction contained 9 bases not matched to a gene. The CDR3 runs 13 residues. CDR1 is LNHNV, CDR2 YYDKDF, per germline (reference sequence). The CDR3 DNA reads TGTGCCACCAGCAGACTGAGGGACAGCTACCACACCTTC. Translation gives CATSRLRDSYHTF.

This chain joins TRBV20-1 and TRBJ2-1, with TRBD1 matching over 8 bases. CDR1 and CDR2 from the germline V gene are DFQATT and SNEGSKA (reference sequence). Unmatched junction bases numbered 5, after V lost 1 base and J lost 3 bases. This CDR3 region has 15 residues. In nucleotides, the CDR3 is TGCAGTGCTAGAGCTCCGGACAGGGACTACAATGAGCAGTTCTTC. Its protein is CSARAPDRDYNEQFF.

The rearrangement uses TRBV2 and TRBJ1-2, with 7 bases fitting TRBD1. CDR3 length: 15 residues. Losses at the gene ends were 2 bases for V and 4 bases for J; bases not matched to a gene: 7. Germline V gene sequence: CDR1 SNHLY, CDR2 FYNNEI. The CDR3 protein is CASSELEGAFYGYTF. The DNA for the CDR3 is TGTGCCAGCAGTGAATTGGAGGGGGCATTCTATGGCTACACCTTC.

This chain uses TRBV19 with TRBJ1-1, with 10 bases that match TRBD1. V shed 0 bases, J shed 2 bases, and the junction held 6 bases outside the gene matches. The germline gives CDR1 LNHDA, CDR2 SQIVND (reference sequence). This CDR3 is built from 17 residues. As DNA, the CDR3 is TGTGCCAGTAGTATAGATGCCGGGACAGGGGCTAACACTGAAGCTTTCTTT. As protein: CASSIDAGTGANTEAFF.

The J gene is TRBJ1-1, the V gene TRBV20-1, with a possible D match to TRBD1 (5 bases). Trimming left V 3 bases short and J 5 bases short, with 19 bases between. The V gene's germline CDR1 is DFQATT and CDR2 SNEGSKA (reference sequence). The CDR3 consists of 15 residues. CDR3 nucleotides: TGCAGTGCTAGCGGGACTAGCGTGGGGGGGACTGAAGCTTTCTTT. This translates into CSASGTSVGGTEAFF.

The rearrangement links TRBV13 to TRBJ1-2; D is unclear. Germline V gene lookup returns CDR1 PRHDT and CDR2 FYEKMQ (reference sequence). V gave up 4 bases and J gave up 1 base, with 13 bases separating them. This CDR3 spans 15 amino acids. CDR3 protein: CASSSAGWDNYGYTF. CDR3 DNA sequence: TGTGCCAGCAGCTCGGCCGGTTGGGATAACTATGGCTACACCTTC.

This clonotype has only a few counts. V usage is TRBV15 and J usage is TRBJ1-1; D is undetermined. Germline CDR1 LNHNV, CDR2 YYDKDF (reference sequence). The CDR3 length is 15 residues. Trimming stripped 0 bases from V and 0 bases from J, with 8 bases between. The CDR3 reads CATSRDLRLNTEAFF. Here the CDR3 DNA reads TGTGCCACCAGCAGAGATCTGAGACTGAACACTGAAGCTTTCTTT.

This clonotype was seen ten or more times. The chain joins TRBV7-2 to TRBJ2-7; D gene ambiguous. CDR3 length: 14 amino acids. Germline loops: CDR1 SGHTA, CDR2 FQGNSA. Trimming took 5 bases from V and 1 from J, leaving 12 bases between them. Written as DNA, the CDR3 is TGTGCCAGCAGCCTCGTCCGGTCTTCCTACGAGCAGTACTTC. It is translated as CASSLVRSSYEQYF. The complete variable domain, with remaining parts taken from reference TRBV7-2 and TRBJ2-7, reads GAGVSQSPSNKVTEKGKDVELRCDPISGHTALYWYRQSLGQGLEFLIYFQGNSAPDKSGLPSDRFSAERTGGSVSTLTIQRTQQEDSAVYLCASSLVRSSYEQYFGPGTRLTVT.